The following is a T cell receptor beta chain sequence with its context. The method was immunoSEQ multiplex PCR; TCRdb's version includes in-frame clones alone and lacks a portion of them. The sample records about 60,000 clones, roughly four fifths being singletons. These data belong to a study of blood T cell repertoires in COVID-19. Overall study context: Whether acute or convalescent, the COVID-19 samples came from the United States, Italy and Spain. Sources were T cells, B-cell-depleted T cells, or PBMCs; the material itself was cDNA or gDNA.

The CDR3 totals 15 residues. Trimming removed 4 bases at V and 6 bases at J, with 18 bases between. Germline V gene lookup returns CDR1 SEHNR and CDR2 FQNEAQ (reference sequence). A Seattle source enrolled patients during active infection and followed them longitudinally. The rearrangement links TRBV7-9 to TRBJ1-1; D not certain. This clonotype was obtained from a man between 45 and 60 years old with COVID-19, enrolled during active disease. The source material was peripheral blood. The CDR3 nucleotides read TGTGCCAGCAGCTCCCGGGTCCCCTCGTCCGCTGAAGCTTTCTTT. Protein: CASSSRVPSSAEAFF.